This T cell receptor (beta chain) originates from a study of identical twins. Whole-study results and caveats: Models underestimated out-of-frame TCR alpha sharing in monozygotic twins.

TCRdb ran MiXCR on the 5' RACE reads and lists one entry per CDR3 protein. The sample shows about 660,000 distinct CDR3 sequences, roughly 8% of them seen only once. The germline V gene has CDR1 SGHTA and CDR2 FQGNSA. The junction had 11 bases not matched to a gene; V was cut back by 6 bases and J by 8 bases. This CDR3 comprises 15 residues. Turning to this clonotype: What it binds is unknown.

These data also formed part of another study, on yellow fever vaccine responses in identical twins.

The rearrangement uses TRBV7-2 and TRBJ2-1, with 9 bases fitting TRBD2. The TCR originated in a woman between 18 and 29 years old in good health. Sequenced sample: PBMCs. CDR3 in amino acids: CASSPTGLANYEQFF. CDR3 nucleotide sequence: TGTGCCAGCAGTCCTACGGGACTAGCTAACTATGAGCAGTTCTTC.